This T cell receptor (beta chain) emerged from a study of CD4 T cells in relation to SARS-CoV-2 and coronaviruses. Study-wide points: Memory recall responses, not primary responses primed in culture, are what the assay detects. SARS-CoV-2-driven expansion was significantly weaker in crossreactive than monoreactive clones.

As regards this clone: Its antigen remains unknown.

This CDR3 region has 15 residues. V was pared by 0 bases and J by 7 bases, with 13 bases between. Germline V CDR1 and CDR2: SGDLS, YYNGEE. Clones were sequenced by immunoSEQ multiplex PCR, and TCRdb holds only the in-frame ones, with some missing. The table shows under 50,000 clones, with roughly 90% occurring only once. Sequencing was done on a sample of memory CD4+ T cells from PBMCs. This receptor was obtained from an adult with COVID-19. This chain links TRBV9 with TRBJ1-4, with a weak D call TRBD1 (5 bases). CDR3: CASSVEARVAEKLFF. As DNA, the CDR3 is TGTGCCAGCAGCGTAGAGGCCAGGGTTGCTGAAAAACTGTTTTTT.